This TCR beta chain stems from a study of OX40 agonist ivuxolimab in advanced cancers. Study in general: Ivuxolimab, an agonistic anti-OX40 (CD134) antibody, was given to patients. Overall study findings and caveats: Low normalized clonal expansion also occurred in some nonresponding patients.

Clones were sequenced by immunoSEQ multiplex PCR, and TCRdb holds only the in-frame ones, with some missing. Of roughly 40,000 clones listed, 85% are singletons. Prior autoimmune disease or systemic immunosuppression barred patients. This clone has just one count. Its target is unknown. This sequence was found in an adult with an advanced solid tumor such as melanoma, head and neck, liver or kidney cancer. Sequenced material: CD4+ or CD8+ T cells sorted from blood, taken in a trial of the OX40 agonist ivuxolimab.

Here the CDR3 reads CASSRALQGADTEAFF. As DNA, the CDR3 is TGCGCCAGCAGCCGAGCCCTCCAGGGGGCCGACACTGAAGCTTTCTTT. The chain has TRBV4-1 and TRBJ1-1, with TRBD1 identical over 8 bases. V lost 4 bases, J lost 3 bases, and 10 bases stayed unmatched. The CDR3 is 16 amino acids. CDR1 MGHRA and CDR2 YSYEKL come from the germline V gene.